This T cell receptor (beta chain) derives from a study of lymphopenia after photon versus proton radiotherapy. General study results and limits: Oligoclonal CD8+ Temra expansion after nadir drove photon patients' diversity drop. Larger post-nadir TCR diversity loss correlated inversely with survival in deceased patients.

TCRdb's table, derived via immunoSEQ multiplex PCR, lists solely in-frame clones and lacks some. The profile shows about 61,000 clones, about 86% of them singletons. Comments on this clone: The antigen is undetermined.

Germline values: CDR1 SGDLS, CDR2 YYNGEE. V lost 0 bases, J lost 2 bases, and 1 base stayed unmatched. The CDR3 extends over 14 amino acids. The source material was peripheral blood, sampled from a patient treated with photon-based radiotherapy. The rearrangement joins TRBV9 to TRBJ1-1; TRBD1 matches 7 bases. The receptor comes from a man in his forties with gastric cancer. CDR3 coding DNA: TGTGCCAGCAGCGTAGGACAGGGAAACACTGAAGCTTTCTTT. It codes for CASSVGQGNTEAFF.